The sequence of this T cell receptor (beta chain) was determined in a study of blood T cell repertoires in COVID-19. Across the study: Some COVID-19 samples were acute and others convalescent; all came from the United States, Italy and Spain. The cDNA or gDNA used as material had been derived from T cells, B-cell-depleted T cells, or PBMCs.

Generated by immunoSEQ multiplex PCR, the TCRdb table keeps only in-frame clones and is missing some. The sample has around 220,000 clones; about four fifths are singletons. Trimming at V came to 0 bases and at J to 3 bases, leaving 8 bases not matched to a gene. CDR3 length: 17 residues. From germline, CDR1 is KGHSH and CDR2 LQKENI. One Seattle source followed patients from active infection through their disease course. The clonotype was recovered from a woman of 80 years or more with COVID-19, enrolled during active disease. Sequenced: peripheral blood. The chain couples TRBV18 to TRBJ1-1; 9 nucleotides line up with TRBD1. The DNA of the CDR3 is TGTGCCAGCTCACCACCCGGGACAGGGCTGGGGGACACTGAAGCTTTCTTT. This encodes CASSPPGTGLGDTEAFF.